The T cell receptor beta chain described here comes from a study of metastatic and nonmetastatic thyroid tumors. There are a few counts of this clone. Germline CDR1 is SGHAT and CDR2 is FQNNGV. The V gene lost 5 bases and the J gene lost 5 bases, with 10 bases spanning the gap. This CDR3 spans 12 amino acids. Thyroid surgery was preceded by no treatment in any patient. TCRdb redid the clone calls on the PCR reads using MiXCR. The data contain 6,900 or so clones, roughly 30% of them singletons. The TCR sequence derives from a female donor with papillary thyroid cancer or a benign thyroid nodule (not recorded which). Some clones in this sample may be carry-over from other donors' samples. The genes are TRBV11-2 and TRBJ2-7; D gene uncertain. Sequences were obtained from tumor tissue. As DNA, the CDR3 is TGTGCCAGCAGCGCCGACTCGGACGAGCAGTACTTC. Amino acids: CASSADSDEQYF.